The next 8 T cell receptor beta chains were all read from a single sample in a study of T cell responses to AZD1222 COVID-19 vaccine. The assay was immunoSEQ multiplex PCR, and TCRdb's table has in-frame clones only and misses some. The sample has 120,000 to 150,000 clones, 80% to 85% seen once. The sample here was peripheral blood, taken on day 0 of MenACWY control vaccination. Every receptor here comes from an adult in good health.

The V gene is TRBV27, the J gene TRBJ1-5; 9 bases match TRBD1. The CDR3 length is 16 residues. Per the germline V gene, CDR1 is MNHEY and CDR2 is SMNVEV (reference sequence). Germline trimming cut 0 bases from V and 3 bases from J; bases unmatched to any gene: 3. In nucleotides, the CDR3 is TGTGCCAGCAGTTTATCCTGGGACAGGGTCAATCAGCCCCAGCATTTT. Translation gives CASSLSWDRVNQPQHF.

The J gene is TRBJ2-3, the V gene TRBV9; 9 nucleotides align to TRBD1. The germline V gene has CDR1 SGDLS and CDR2 YYNGEE. Germline trimming cut 6 bases from V and 3 bases from J; bases unmatched to any gene: 8. CDR3 length: 15 residues. The CDR3 DNA sequence: TGTGCCAGCACCCTAGGGGACAGGGATACAGATACGCAGTATTTT. Its translation: CASTLGDRDTDTQYF. The full variable domain, with the rest looked up from reference TRBV9 and TRBJ2-3, is DSGVTQTPKHLITATGQRVTLRCSPRSGDLSVYWYQQSLDQGLQFLIQYYNGEERAKGNILERFSAQQFPDLHSELNLSSLELGDSALYFCASTLGDRDTDTQYFGPGTRLTVL.

The chain joins TRBV18 to TRBJ2-2; no firm D call. This CDR3 spans 12 amino acids. Germline CDR1 reads KGHSH; CDR2 reads LQKENI. V was cut by 6 bases and J by 7 bases, with 9 bases left in between. CDR3 protein: CASSLEVGELFF. CDR3 coding DNA: TGTGCCAGCTCCCTAGAGGTCGGGGAGCTGTTTTTT.

This chain joins TRBV7-5 and TRBJ2-7. TRBV7-5 is given as a pseudogene. CDR3 length equals 15 residues. DNA for the CDR3: TGTGCCAGAAGCCCCCGGGGGCCGATCTCTTCCAAGCAGTACGTC. Translation: CARSPRGPISSKQYV.

This chain joins TRBV24-1 and TRBJ2-6, with D unclear. This CDR3 region has 15 residues. The V end was cut by 2 bases, the J end by 4 bases, with 8 bases between. Germline V gives CDR1 KGHDR, CDR2 SFDVKD. CDR3 sequence: CATSDSRAGANVLTF. CDR3 coding DNA: TGTGCCACCAGTGATTCTAGGGCCGGGGCCAACGTCCTGACTTTC.

The chain uses TRBV6-5 and TRBJ1-2; 7 bases fit TRBD1. The CDR3 extends over 15 amino acids. Looked up from germline, CDR1 is MNHEY and CDR2 is SVGAGI. V was clipped by 2 bases and J by 2 bases; unmatched bases: 5. The DNA of the CDR3 is TGTGCCAGCAGTTACAGAAACAGGGGAAACTATGGCTACACCTTC. It specifies CASSYRNRGNYGYTF.

This clone was recorded once. The chain employs TRBV5-4 and TRBJ1-2, with D unclear. Deletions cut 4 bases from V and 0 bases from J, with 13 bases between. The CDR3 is 15 amino acids. Germline loops: CDR1 SGHNT, CDR2 YYREEE (reference sequence). This chain's CDR3 is CASSPRTTANYGYTF. DNA for the CDR3: TGTGCCAGCAGCCCCCGGACGACCGCTAACTATGGCTACACCTTC.

The chain links TRBV30 to TRBJ1-5; D remains unclear. There are 12 residues in the CDR3. V was clipped by 1 base and J by 4 bases, with 5 bases between them. The germline V gene has CDR1 GTSNPN and CDR2 SVGIG (reference sequence). In DNA form, the CDR3 reads TGTGCCTGGAGTGGGAGGAATCAGCCCCAGCATTTT. It yields the protein CAWSGRNQPQHF.